These 15 T cell receptor beta chains were sequenced from one sample in a study of T cells after posttransplantation cyclophosphamide. Sequencing used immunoSEQ multiplex PCR; TCRdb keeps in-frame clones, though not all of them. Observed in the sample are tens of thousands of clones, none of them singletons. The sequenced sample consisted of PBMCs. The source is a woman aged 60-70 years in good health, CMV-negative, and a related stem cell transplant donor.

This clone has ten or more counts. The gene calls are TRBV7-2 and TRBJ1-5; no clear D gene. The V end was cut by 5 bases, the J end by 0 bases, with 11 bases between. Germline V gene data show CDR1 as SGHTA and CDR2 as FQGNSA. The CDR3 has 15 amino acids. CDR3: CASSPDLDSNQPQHF. The CDR3 nucleotides are TGTGCCAGCAGCCCCGACTTAGATAGCAATCAGCCCCAGCATTTT.

This clone appeared many times. The gene calls are TRBV27 and TRBJ2-2, with D tentatively TRBD1 (6 bases). The CDR3 runs 16 residues. The ends were cut back, 7 bases at V and 6 bases at J, with 21 bases in the middle. Germline V gene data show CDR1 as MNHEY and CDR2 as SMNVEV (reference sequence). CDR3 coding DNA: TGTGCCAGCAACCTCCTTTCGGCAGGGGTGTCCGGGGAGCTGTTTTTT. Protein sequence: CASNLLSAGVSGELFF.

This clone is medium-sized (0.01 to 0.1%). This sequence joins TRBV19 and TRBJ1-1; D is undetermined. The CDR3 has 13 amino acids. Germline-derived CDR1 and CDR2 are LNHDA and SQIVND (reference sequence). Trimming removed 6 bases from V and 7 bases from J, with 15 bases in between. This chain's CDR3 is CASRTGGVSEAFF. In nucleotides, the CDR3 is TGTGCCAGTAGGACGGGCGGGGTGAGTGAAGCTTTCTTT.

This clone was found a few times. The V gene is TRBV7-2, the J gene TRBJ1-1; D remains ambiguous. In germline, CDR1 is SGHTA, CDR2 FQGNSA. V was pared by 1 base and J by 0 bases, with 6 bases between. This CDR3 has 14 amino acids. The CDR3 spells CASSLDRVNTEAFF. The DNA of the CDR3 is TGTGCCAGCAGCTTAGACCGGGTGAACACTGAAGCTTTCTTT.

This clone was found many times. The CDR3: CASSPRQAPQPQHF. Written as DNA, the CDR3 is TGTGCCAGTAGTCCCAGACAGGCCCCCCAGCCCCAGCATTTT. The chain carries TRBV19 and TRBJ1-5; possibly TRBD1 for D (6 bases). The ends were cut back, 5 bases at V and 7 bases at J, with 15 bases in the middle. The CDR3 spans 14 residues. Germline lookup yields CDR1 LNHDA and CDR2 SQIVND (reference sequence).

This clone occurred many times. The chain carries TRBV6-5 and TRBJ2-7; D not resolved. Between the trimmed V and J ends, which lost 4 bases and 2 bases, there was a span of 12 bases. The CDR3 runs to 14 residues. Germline lookup yields CDR1 MNHEY and CDR2 SVGAGI. The CDR3 loop reads CASSLTFGAYEQYV. The CDR3 nucleotides read TGTGCCAGCAGTTTAACCTTTGGGGCCTACGAGCAGTACGTC.

This clone was observed many times. V gene TRBV28 combines with J gene TRBJ2-6; D perhaps matches TRBD1 (5 bases). Germline CDR1 reads MDHEN; CDR2 reads SYDVKM. The CDR3 is 15 amino acids. V gave up 2 bases and J gave up 4 bases, with 9 bases separating them. The CDR3 is CASSLRGPGANVLTF. The CDR3, as DNA: TGTGCCAGCAGTTTAAGGGGCCCCGGGGCCAACGTCCTGACTTTC.

This clone was seen many times. The V and J genes are TRBV18 and TRBJ2-1; no clear D. The CDR3 sequence is 13 residues long. V shed 3 bases and J shed 6 bases, with 9 bases lying between them. The germline gives CDR1 KGHSH, CDR2 LQKENI. The CDR3: CASSPNSLNEQFF. The CDR3 DNA reads as TGTGCCAGCTCACCGAACTCCCTCAATGAGCAGTTCTTC.

This clone appeared many times. The rearrangement uses TRBV19 and TRBJ1-2; 8 positions agree with TRBD1. Germline V gene data show CDR1 as LNHDA and CDR2 as SQIVND (reference sequence). CDR3 length: 15 amino acids. Unmatched junction bases numbered 12, after V lost 4 bases and J lost 8 bases. CDR3 residues: CASSTNGQGGGGYTF. The CDR3 DNA sequence: TGTGCCAGTAGTACAAACGGACAGGGCGGAGGAGGCTACACCTTC.

This clone was counted between two and nine times. The V call is TRBV7-2, the J call TRBJ2-3; TRBD2 aligns across 16 bases. Germline lookup yields CDR1 SGHTA and CDR2 FQGNSA. Germline trimming cut 4 bases from V and 8 bases from J; bases unmatched to any gene: 12. The CDR3 is 18 amino acids. The CDR3 DNA sequence: TGTGCCAGCAGCTCCACCGGGACTAGCGGGGGGGCCGCAGCTACGCAGTATTTT. This sequence encodes CASSSTGTSGGAAATQYF.

Many counts were recorded for this clone. The chain has TRBV7-9 and TRBJ2-2, with D unresolved. Germline V CDR1 and CDR2: SEHNR, FQNEAQ (reference sequence). This CDR3 is built from 15 residues. V lost 5 bases, J lost 5 bases, and 15 bases lay in between. CDR3: CASSILPARTGELFF. The CDR3, as DNA: TGTGCCAGCAGCATCCTCCCGGCTAGGACCGGGGAGCTGTTTTTT.

The table lists this clone with many counts. CDR3 DNA sequence: TGTGCCAGCAGCGGCAGGGGGAATGAGCAGTTCTTC. Protein: CASSGRGNEQFF. V gene TRBV11-2 combines with J gene TRBJ2-1; TRBD1 aligns across 7 bases. The CDR3 totals 12 residues. V was clipped by 5 bases and J by 7 bases; unmatched bases: 2. Germline assignment: CDR1 SGHAT and CDR2 FQNNGV.

This clone was picked up many times. The V gene is TRBV9, the J gene TRBJ1-6, with 8 bases identical to TRBD1. The CDR3 spans 14 residues. J lost 12 bases, V lost 0 bases, and 5 bases had no gene match. The germline V gene has CDR1 SGDLS and CDR2 YYNGEE. CDR3 nucleotides: TGTGCCAGCAGCGTAGGACAGGGGTATGGACCCCTCCACTTT. Translation: CASSVGQGYGPLHF.

At least ten counts were recorded for this clone. The chain recombines TRBV5-1 with TRBJ2-7, with 10 bases matching TRBD2. Per the germline V gene, CDR1 is SGHRS and CDR2 is YFSETQ. V dropped 5 bases and J dropped 0; count of bases not matched to a gene: 5. The CDR3 extends over 15 amino acids. In nucleotides, the CDR3 is TGCGCCAGCAGACGCACTAGCGGGGCCTCCTACGAGCAGTACTTC. This sequence encodes CASRRTSGASYEQYF.

This clone was recorded at least ten times. This chain connects TRBV11-2 to TRBJ1-6; 7 nucleotides agree with TRBD1. Trimming at V came to 4 bases and at J to 5 bases, leaving 5 bases not matched to a gene. The CDR3 totals 15 residues. CDR1 and CDR2 (germline): SGHAT, FQNNGV. CDR3 DNA: TGTGCCAGCAGCTCTGTGACAGGGCATAATTCACCCCTCCACTTT. It encodes CASSSVTGHNSPLHF. The whole variable domain, filled in from reference TRBV11-2 and TRBJ1-6, reads EAGVAQSPRYKIIEKRQSVAFWCNPISGHATLYWYQQILGQGPKLLIQFQNNGVVDDSQLPKDRFSAERLKGVDSTLKIQPAKLEDSAVYLCASSSVTGHNSPLHFGNGTRLTVT.